This passage covers 18 T cell receptor beta chains from one sample sequenced in a study of PD-L1 blockade in urothelial cancer. The method was immunoSEQ multiplex PCR; TCRdb's version includes in-frame clones alone and lacks a portion of them. The profile covers around 32,000 clones, with 87% appearing a single time and under 4.5% taken by the ten largest. Material: PBMCs, obtained around atezolizumab (anti-PD-L1) treatment. The receptor set was obtained from a man aged 50 to 60 with urothelial cancer.

This chain links TRBV5-1 with TRBJ2-4, with 13 bases identical to TRBD2. Trimming at V came to 4 bases and at J to 0 bases, leaving 13 bases not matched to a gene. The CDR3 length is 20 residues. Germline values: CDR1 SGHRS, CDR2 YFSETQ. CDR3 sequence (DNA): TGCGCCAGCAGCCAGAGACTAGCGGGAGGCACTCGGCTAGCCAAAAACATTCAGTACTTC. It translates to CASSQRLAGGTRLAKNIQYF. The whole variable domain, remainder taken from reference TRBV5-1 and TRBJ2-4, is KAGVTQTPRYLIKTRGQQVTLSCSPISGHRSVSWYQQTPGQGLQFLFEYFSETQRNKGNFPGRFSGRQFSNSRSEMNVSTLELGDSALYLCASSQRLAGGTRLAKNIQYFGAGTRLSVL.

The chain employs TRBV6-4 and TRBJ2-3; TRBD2 agrees at 11 bases. The CDR3 sequence is 15 residues long. Germline loops: CDR1 MRHNA, CDR2 SNTAGT. The junction had 3 bases not matched to a gene; V was cut back by 6 bases and J by 1 base. The CDR3 DNA sequence: TGTGCCAGCAGCCTGACTAGCGGGGGCACAGATACGCAGTATTTT. This encodes CASSLTSGGTDTQYF.

The gene calls are TRBV7-2 and TRBJ2-1; 8 bases align to TRBD1. J was trimmed by 6 bases and V by 5 bases; bases with no gene match: 6. This CDR3 spans 14 amino acids. Germline V gene lookup returns CDR1 SGHTA and CDR2 FQGNSA. As DNA, the CDR3 is TGTGCCAGCAGCAAATCGGACAGGGTCAATGAGCAGTTCTTC. Residues: CASSKSDRVNEQFF.

This rearrangement joins TRBV5-1 to TRBJ2-7; 12 bases match TRBD2. Germline CDR1 is SGHRS and CDR2 is YFSETQ. The CDR3 length is 15 residues. With V trimmed by 4 bases and J by 3 bases, 5 bases remained unmatched. The CDR3 DNA reads as TGCGCCAGCAGCCCCCGGACTAGCGGGGACTACGAGCAGTACTTC. Protein sequence: CASSPRTSGDYEQYF.

The gene calls are TRBV7-8 and TRBJ2-7; TRBD2 aligns across 7 bases. V lost 5 bases, J lost 6 bases, and 7 bases stayed unmatched. This CDR3 spans 13 amino acids. Germline values: CDR1 SGHVS, CDR2 FQNEAQ. The CDR3 region is CASSPRGDGEQYF. The CDR3, as DNA: TGTGCCAGCAGCCCCCGGGGGGATGGCGAGCAGTACTTC.

The genes are TRBV5-4 and TRBJ2-7, with a tentative D call TRBD2 (6 bases). V lost 0 bases and J lost 1, with 8 bases in between. Per the germline V gene, CDR1 is SGHNT and CDR2 is YYREEE (reference sequence). CDR3 length equals 14 residues. CDR3 sequence: CASSLAEGSYEQYF. The CDR3 DNA follows: TGTGCCAGCAGCTTGGCGGAGGGTTCCTACGAGCAGTACTTC. The full variable domain, completed using reference TRBV5-4 and TRBJ2-7, is ETGVTQSPTHLIKTRGQQVTLRCSSQSGHNTVSWYQQALGQGPQFIFQYYREEENGRGNFPPRFSGLQFPNYSSELNVNALELDDSALYLCASSLAEGSYEQYFGPGTRLTVT.

V usage is TRBV15 and J usage is TRBJ2-7; TRBD2 aligns across 7 bases. Germline V CDR1 and CDR2: LNHNV, YYDKDF (reference sequence). V gave up 6 bases and J gave up 0 bases; unmatched junction bases: 5. CDR3 size: 14 residues. The CDR3 DNA reads as TGTGCCACCAGTCAAGCGGGGAGCTCCTACGAGCAGTACTTC. It encodes CATSQAGSSYEQYF. The entire variable domain, with the rest obtained from reference TRBV15 and TRBJ2-7, is as follows: DAMVIQNPRYQVTQFGKPVTLSCSQTLNHNVMYWYQQKSSQAPKLLFHYYDKDFNNEADTPDNFQSRRPNTSFCFLDIRSPGLGDTAMYLCATSQAGSSYEQYFGPGTRLTVT.

The chain links TRBV11-2 to TRBJ2-1; D remains ambiguous. Trimming cost V 5 bases and J 4 bases, with 3 bases left between them. Germline assignment: CDR1 SGHAT and CDR2 FQNNGV. The CDR3 contains 11 residues. The CDR3 DNA sequence: TGTGCCAGCAGCCCATACAATGAGCAGTTCTTC. Translating it yields CASSPYNEQFF.

The CDR3 protein is CASSESLAGVNTGELFF. The CDR3 region has the DNA TGCGCCAGCAGTGAGTCACTAGCGGGAGTGAACACCGGGGAGCTGTTTTTT. The V gene is TRBV10-2, the J gene TRBJ2-2; 11 positions match TRBD2. Germline trimming cut 0 bases from V and 1 base from J; bases unmatched to any gene: 1. Germline values: CDR1 WSHSY, CDR2 SAAADI. The CDR3 is 17 residues long.

This clone has just one count. The chain is built from TRBV10-2 and TRBJ2-2; the D gene is possibly TRBD2 (5 bases). The CDR3 totals 14 residues. V lost 4 bases and J lost 4, with 10 bases in between. Per the germline V gene, CDR1 is WSHSY and CDR2 is SAAADI. The CDR3 is CASSGLAVTGELFF. CDR3 nucleotides: TGCGCCAGCAGTGGCCTAGCAGTCACCGGGGAGCTGTTTTTT.

This chain links TRBV13 with TRBJ2-7, with 13 nucleotides matching TRBD2. The trim removed 5 bases at V and 2 bases at J, leaving 3 bases unmatched. The CDR3 loop spans 15 amino acids. Germline V CDR1 and CDR2: PRHDT, FYEKMQ (reference sequence). This chain's CDR3 is CASSPGLAGTYEQYF. The CDR3 DNA reads TGTGCCAGCAGCCCGGGACTAGCGGGGACCTACGAGCAGTACTTC. Looking up the rest from reference TRBV13 and TRBJ2-7 gives the full variable domain: AAGVIQSPRHLIKEKRETATLKCYPIPRHDTVYWYQQGPGQDPQFLISFYEKMQSDKGSIPDRFSAQQFSDYHSELNMSSLELGDSALYFCASSPGLAGTYEQYFGPGTRLTVT.

This clone was counted only a few times. The chain links TRBV28 to TRBJ1-2; 8 bases are shared with TRBD1. Germline V gene data show CDR1 as MDHEN and CDR2 as SYDVKM. CDR3 size: 14 residues. The junction had 7 bases not matched to a gene; V was cut back by 8 bases and J by 2 bases. CDR3 nucleotides: TGTGCCAGCGAACGGACAGGGACCAACTATGGCTACACCTTC. Protein sequence: CASERTGTNYGYTF.

V is TRBV4-3 and J is TRBJ2-5; D is uncertain. The CDR3 has 15 amino acids. Germline V gene lookup returns CDR1 LGHNA and CDR2 YSLEER. With 0 bases removed from V and 2 bases from J, the gap between germline ends came to 10 bases. CDR3 sequence: CASSQDLWQQETQYF. The CDR3, as DNA: TGCGCCAGCAGCCAAGATCTCTGGCAGCAAGAGACCCAGTACTTC.

The gene calls are TRBV2 and TRBJ2-1; 11 bases agree with TRBD2. Germline CDR1 is SNHLY and CDR2 is FYNNEI. After removal of 6 bases from V and 6 bases from J, the junction contained 7 bases not matched to a gene. This CDR3 comprises 15 residues. Written as DNA, the CDR3 is TGTGCCAGCAGCCCTATAGCGGGAGGGTTCAATGAGCAGTTCTTC. This gives the protein CASSPIAGGFNEQFF.

The V and J genes are TRBV6-4 and TRBJ1-1; D remains unclear. The CDR3 is 14 amino acids. Trimming took off 0 bases at V and 4 bases at J, with 9 bases between the two ends. The V gene's germline CDR1 is MRHNA and CDR2 SNTAGT. CDR3 sequence (DNA): TGTGCCAGCAGTGACTCTAGCGATGGCACTGAAGCTTTCTTT. It encodes CASSDSSDGTEAFF.

The V gene is TRBV27, the J gene TRBJ1-4; 7 positions agree with TRBD1. The germline CDR1 and CDR2 sequences are MNHEY and SMNVEV (reference sequence). V was pared by 3 bases and J by 7 bases, with 2 bases of the junction left unmatched. This CDR3 spans 13 amino acids. The CDR3 spells CASSFNRGEKLFF. The CDR3 region has the DNA TGTGCCAGCAGTTTTAACAGGGGTGAAAAACTGTTTTTT.

This chain connects TRBV30 to TRBJ2-1; TRBD1 is a possible D gene (6 bases). The V and J ends lost 4 bases and 4 bases respectively, with 8 bases between them. Germline loops: CDR1 GTSNPN, CDR2 SVGIG (reference sequence). The CDR3 contains 12 residues. As DNA, the CDR3 is TGTGCCTGGAATGGACAGTACAATGAGCAGTTCTTC. Its protein product is CAWNGQYNEQFF. Supplemented by reference TRBV30 and TRBJ2-1, the full variable domain reads SQTIHQWPATLVQPVGSPLSLECTVEGTSNPNLYWYRQAAGRGLQLLFYSVGIGQISSEVPQNLSASRPQDRQFILSSKKLLLSDSGFYLCAWNGQYNEQFFGPGTRLTVL.

This clone was observed a handful of times. The rearrangement joins TRBV12-5 to TRBJ2-3; 13 bases are shared with TRBD2. CDR3 size: 21 residues. The V gene end was trimmed by 2 bases and the J gene end by 0 bases; junction bases not matched to a gene: 14. CDR1 and CDR2 (germline): LGHNT, FRNRAP. CDR3 bases: TGTGCTAGTGGTTTGAAAGAGACCGGGACTAGCGGGGCCCCTAGCACAGATACGCAGTATTTT. Translating gives CASGLKETGTSGAPSTDTQYF.